Each of the 11 T cell receptor beta chains below was sequenced from the same sample in a study of blood T cell repertoires in COVID-19. Assay: immunoSEQ multiplex PCR; the TCRdb copy retains only in-frame clones and omits some. The sample carries 150,000 to 200,000 clones, about 85% recorded once. The sample was peripheral blood. The receptors shown here come from a woman of 80 years or more with acute or convalescent COVID-19.

The chain is built from TRBV7-9 and TRBJ2-1, with 7 bases aligning to TRBD2. The CDR3 spans 14 residues. Germline loops: CDR1 SEHNR, CDR2 FQNEAQ (reference sequence). J gave up 7 bases and V 6 bases, and 9 bases lay outside the gene matches. CDR3 DNA sequence: TGTGCCAGCAGTCCTAGCGGCTCTTGGAATGAGCAGTTCTTC. Protein sequence: CASSPSGSWNEQFF.

The chain is built from TRBV6-5 and TRBJ2-6; no clear D gene. The CDR3 consists of 14 residues. Germline values: CDR1 MNHEY, CDR2 SVGAGI. V lost 7 bases to trimming and J lost 0 bases, with 7 bases between them. The CDR3 DNA follows: TGTGCCAGCACAGGTTCCTCTGGGGCCAACGTCCTGACTTTC. This sequence encodes CASTGSSGANVLTF.

This clone was recorded once. The genes are TRBV6-2 or TRBV6-3 and TRBJ2-2; maybe TRBD1 (6 bases). The germline CDR1 and CDR2 sequences are MNHEY and SVGEGT. This CDR3 has 13 amino acids. V was trimmed by 0 bases and J by 12 bases, leaving 11 bases between them. As DNA, the CDR3 is TGTGCCAGCAGTTACTCGGGGGCAGGGAAGCTGTTTTTT. Its protein product is CASSYSGAGKLFF.

For the CDR3, the DNA is TGTGCCAGCAGCGTAGGGACAGGACAACAGCCCCAGCATTTT. Amino acids: CASSVGTGQQPQHF. The chain joins TRBV9 to TRBJ1-5; 7 bases agree with TRBD1. CDR3 size: 14 residues. The V gene's germline CDR1 is SGDLS and CDR2 YYNGEE. Trimming took 0 bases from V and 7 from J; bases not matched to a gene: 4.

The J gene is TRBJ1-6, the V gene TRBV4-3; D unresolved. The CDR3 sequence is 16 residues long. The ends were cut back, 0 bases at V and 3 bases at J, with 9 bases in the middle. Per the germline V gene, CDR1 is LGHNA and CDR2 is YSLEER. The DNA of the CDR3 is TGCGCCAGCAGCCAAGAACGGAACAGCTATAATTCACCCCTCCACTTT. This codes for CASSQERNSYNSPLHF.

The CDR3: CASSLRTLRSPYEQYF. The CDR3 bases are TGTGCCAGCAGCTTAAGGACACTTCGGTCCCCCTACGAGCAGTACTTC. This chain links TRBV7-2 with TRBJ2-7; tentative D call: TRBD1 (5 bases). Germline CDR1 is SGHTA and CDR2 is FQGNSA. The CDR3 consists of 16 residues. V lost 2 bases, J lost 2 bases, and 16 bases lay in between.

The chain combines TRBV21-1 with TRBJ2-3; the D call TRBD2 from the table was never checked on the DNA. TRBV21-1 represents a pseudogene. The CDR3 is made up of 14 amino acids. The CDR3, as DNA: TGTGCCAGGACTAGCGGGTATATCACAGATACGCAGTATTTT. This translates into CARTSGYITDTQYF.

This chain connects TRBV30 to TRBJ2-1; 7 bases are a match to TRBD2. Germline assignment: CDR1 GTSNPN and CDR2 SVGIG (reference sequence). Trimming cost V 3 bases and J 14 bases; bases outside gene matches: 13. The CDR3 loop spans 13 amino acids. The CDR3: CAWSGGRASPKFF. CDR3 coding DNA: TGTGCCTGGAGCGGAGGGAGGGCCAGCCCTAAGTTCTTC.

The J gene is TRBJ2-1, the V gene TRBV5-1, with D maybe TRBD1 (5 bases). Germline V gene sequence: CDR1 SGHRS, CDR2 YFSETQ. The CDR3 has 16 residues. Trimming removed 3 bases from V and 0 bases from J, with 13 bases in between. The CDR3 here is CASSWGDTFSYNEQFF. CDR3 sequence (DNA): TGCGCCAGCAGCTGGGGCGACACCTTCTCCTACAATGAGCAGTTCTTC. Using reference TRBV5-1 and TRBJ2-1 for the parts outside the CDR3, the full variable domain is KAGVTQTPRYLIKTRGQQVTLSCSPISGHRSVSWYQQTPGQGLQFLFEYFSETQRNKGNFPGRFSGRQFSNSRSEMNVSTLELGDSALYLCASSWGDTFSYNEQFFGPGTRLTVL.

V and J are TRBV12-3 or TRBV12-4 and TRBJ1-1; D ambiguous. The CDR3 has 12 amino acids. Trimming shortened V by 6 bases and J by 0 bases, and 5 bases separated the two germline ends. CDR3 sequence (DNA): TGTGCCAGCAGCTATATGAACACTGAAGCTTTCTTT. Translating gives CASSYMNTEAFF.

The rearrangement joins TRBV7-8 to TRBJ1-4; D is unclear. The CDR3 runs 13 residues. The V gene lost 3 bases and the J gene lost 4 bases, with 6 bases spanning the gap. CDR1 is SGHVS and CDR2 is FQNEAQ in the germline V gene. In DNA, the CDR3 is TGTGCCAGCAGCTTCCGGGGTAATGAAAAACTGTTTTTT. Encoded protein: CASSFRGNEKLFF.